This T cell receptor beta chain derives from a study of blood T cells in healthy people across ages. The study, taken as a whole, reports: A roughly linear age-dependent decrease characterized TCR beta diversity per million T cells. Researchers said unsorted PBMCs prevented a conclusive naive versus antigen-experienced comparison.

Points on this clonotype: What it binds is not known.

The germline CDR1 and CDR2 sequences are LGHNA and YNFKEQ. V was trimmed by 1 base and J by 8 bases, leaving 18 bases between them. CDR3 size: 16 residues. Primers used in a second PCR of roughly 6 to 12 cycles were a sample-barcoded 5' primer and a J-beta primer mix. TCRdb ran MiXCR on the 5' RACE reads and lists one entry per CDR3 protein. The profile shows 550,000 to 750,000 distinct CDR3 sequences, about 21% of them singletons. The receptor comes from a man between 65 and 85 years old in good health. The material sequenced was blood. The gene calls are TRBV4-2 and TRBJ2-1; D may be TRBD2 (6 bases). The CDR3, as DNA: TGTGCCAGCAGCCAAGTGACACAGCGGGTTGCCGATGAGCAGTTCTTC. Its translation: CASSQVTQRVADEQFF.